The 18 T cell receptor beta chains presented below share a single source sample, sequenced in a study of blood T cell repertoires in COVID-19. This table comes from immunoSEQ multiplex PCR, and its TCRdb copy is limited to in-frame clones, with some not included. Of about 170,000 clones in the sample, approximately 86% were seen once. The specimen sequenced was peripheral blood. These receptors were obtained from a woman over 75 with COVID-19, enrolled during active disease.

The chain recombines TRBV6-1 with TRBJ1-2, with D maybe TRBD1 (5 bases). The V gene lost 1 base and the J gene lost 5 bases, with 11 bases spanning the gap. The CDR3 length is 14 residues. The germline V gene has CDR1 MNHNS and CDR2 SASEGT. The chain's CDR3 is CASSEGSSGYGYTF. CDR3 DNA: TGTGCCAGCAGTGAAGGTAGTTCAGGGTATGGCTACACCTTC.

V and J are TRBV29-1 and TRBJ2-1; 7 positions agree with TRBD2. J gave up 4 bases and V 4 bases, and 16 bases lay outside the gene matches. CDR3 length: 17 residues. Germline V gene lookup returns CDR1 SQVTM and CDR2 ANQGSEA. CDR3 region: CSVVRTFATGGYNEQFF. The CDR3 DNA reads TGCAGCGTTGTCCGTACCTTCGCGACGGGAGGATACAATGAGCAGTTCTTC.

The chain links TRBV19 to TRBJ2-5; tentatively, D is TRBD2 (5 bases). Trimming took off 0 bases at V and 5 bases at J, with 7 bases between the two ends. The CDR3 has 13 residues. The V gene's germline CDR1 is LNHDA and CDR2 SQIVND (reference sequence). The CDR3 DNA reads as TGTGCCAGTAGTATAGAATCGGGGGAGACCCAGTACTTC. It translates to CASSIESGETQYF.

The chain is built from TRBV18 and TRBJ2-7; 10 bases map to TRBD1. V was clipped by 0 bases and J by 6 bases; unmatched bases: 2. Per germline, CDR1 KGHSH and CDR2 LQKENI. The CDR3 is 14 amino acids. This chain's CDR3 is CASSPPTGGGEQYF. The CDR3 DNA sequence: TGTGCCAGCTCACCACCGACAGGGGGCGGCGAGCAGTACTTC. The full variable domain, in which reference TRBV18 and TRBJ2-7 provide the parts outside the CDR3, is NAGVMQNPRHLVRRRGQEARLRCSPMKGHSHVYWYRQLPEEGLKFMVYLQKENIIDESGMPKERFSAEFPKEGPSILRIQQVVRGDSAAYFCASSPPTGGGEQYFGPGTRLTVT.

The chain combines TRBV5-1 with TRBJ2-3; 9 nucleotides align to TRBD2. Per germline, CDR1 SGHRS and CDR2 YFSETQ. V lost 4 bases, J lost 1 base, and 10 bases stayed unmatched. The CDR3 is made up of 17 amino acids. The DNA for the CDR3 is TGCGCCAGCAGCCCGACCCGGGGCGGGGGGGGCACAGATACGCAGTATTTT. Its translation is CASSPTRGGGGTDTQYF.

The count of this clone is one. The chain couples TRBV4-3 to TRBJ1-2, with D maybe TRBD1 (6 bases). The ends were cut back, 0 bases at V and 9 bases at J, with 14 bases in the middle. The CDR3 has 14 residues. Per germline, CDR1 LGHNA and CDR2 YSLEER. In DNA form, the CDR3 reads TGCGCCAGCAGCCAAGATCGAGGACAGATAAGCTACACCTTC. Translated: CASSQDRGQISYTF.

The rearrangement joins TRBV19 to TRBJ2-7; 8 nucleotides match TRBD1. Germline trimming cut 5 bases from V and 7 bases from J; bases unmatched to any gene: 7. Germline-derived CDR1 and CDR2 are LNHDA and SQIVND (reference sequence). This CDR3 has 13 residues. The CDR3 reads CASSGQGAQEQYF. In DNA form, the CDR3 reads TGTGCCAGTAGTGGGCAGGGGGCGCAAGAGCAGTACTTC.

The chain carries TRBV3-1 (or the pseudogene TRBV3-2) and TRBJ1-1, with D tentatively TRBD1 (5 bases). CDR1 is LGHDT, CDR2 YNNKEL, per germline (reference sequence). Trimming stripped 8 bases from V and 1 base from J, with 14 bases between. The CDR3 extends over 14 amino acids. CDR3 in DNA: TGTGCCAGCCACACAATGGGGGGGAACACTGAAGCTTTCTTT. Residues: CASHTMGGNTEAFF.

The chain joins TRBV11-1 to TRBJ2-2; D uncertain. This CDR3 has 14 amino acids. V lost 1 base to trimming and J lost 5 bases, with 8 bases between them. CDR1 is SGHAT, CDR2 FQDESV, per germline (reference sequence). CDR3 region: CASSLDSPTGELFF. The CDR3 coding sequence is TGTGCCAGCAGCTTAGACTCGCCGACCGGGGAGCTGTTTTTT.

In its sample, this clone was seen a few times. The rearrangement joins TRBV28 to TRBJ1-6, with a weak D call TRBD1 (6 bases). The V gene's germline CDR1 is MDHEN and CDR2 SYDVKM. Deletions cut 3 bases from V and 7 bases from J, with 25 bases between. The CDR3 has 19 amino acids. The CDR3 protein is CASSFDIRGRGSRNSPLHF. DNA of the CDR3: TGTGCCAGCAGTTTTGATATTAGGGGCAGGGGATCACGGAATTCACCCCTCCACTTT.

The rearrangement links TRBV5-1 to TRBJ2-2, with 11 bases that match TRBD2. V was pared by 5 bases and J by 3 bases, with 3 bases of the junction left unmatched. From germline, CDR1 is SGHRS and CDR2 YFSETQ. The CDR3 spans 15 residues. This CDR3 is CASSSGLADTGELFF. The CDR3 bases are TGCGCCAGCAGTTCGGGACTAGCGGACACCGGGGAGCTGTTTTTT.

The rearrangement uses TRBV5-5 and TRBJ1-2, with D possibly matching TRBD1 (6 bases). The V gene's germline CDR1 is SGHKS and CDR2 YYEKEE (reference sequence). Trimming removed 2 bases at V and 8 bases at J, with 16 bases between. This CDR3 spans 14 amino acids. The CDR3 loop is CASSFGLGAQGYTF. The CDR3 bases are TGTGCCAGCAGCTTCGGGCTGGGGGCGCAAGGCTACACCTTC.

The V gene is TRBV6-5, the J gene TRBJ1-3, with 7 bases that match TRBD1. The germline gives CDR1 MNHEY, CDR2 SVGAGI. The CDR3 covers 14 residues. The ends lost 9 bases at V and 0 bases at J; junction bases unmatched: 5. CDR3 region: CASAGQASGNTIYF. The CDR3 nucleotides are TGTGCCAGTGCTGGACAGGCCTCTGGAAACACCATATATTTT.

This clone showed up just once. The CDR3 nucleotides are TGTGCCAGCAGTTCACCGGGCGCGGGTACTGAAGCTTTCTTT. Protein: CASSSPGAGTEAFF. The chain has TRBV28 and TRBJ1-1; D uncertain. Per germline, CDR1 MDHEN and CDR2 SYDVKM. V lost 4 bases to trimming and J lost 5 bases, with 14 bases between them. The CDR3 runs to 14 residues. The whole variable domain, remainder taken from reference TRBV28 and TRBJ1-1, is DVKVTQSSRYLVKRTGEKVFLECVQDMDHENMFWYRQDPGLGLRLIYFSYDVKMKEKGDIPEGYSVSREKKERFSLILESASTNQTSMYLCASSSPGAGTEAFFGQGTRLTVV.

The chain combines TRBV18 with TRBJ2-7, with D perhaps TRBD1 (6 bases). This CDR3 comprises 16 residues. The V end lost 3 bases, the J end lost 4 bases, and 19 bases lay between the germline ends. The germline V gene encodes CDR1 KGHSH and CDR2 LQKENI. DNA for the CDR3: TGTGCCAGCTCACCCCAAGACAGGTGGGCCGGGTACGAGCAGTACTTC. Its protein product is CASSPQDRWAGYEQYF.

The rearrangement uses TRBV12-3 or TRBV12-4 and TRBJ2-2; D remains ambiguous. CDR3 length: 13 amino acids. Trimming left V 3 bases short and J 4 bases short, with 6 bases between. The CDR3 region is CASSLAITGELFF. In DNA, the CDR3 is TGTGCCAGCAGTTTGGCCATCACCGGGGAGCTGTTTTTT.

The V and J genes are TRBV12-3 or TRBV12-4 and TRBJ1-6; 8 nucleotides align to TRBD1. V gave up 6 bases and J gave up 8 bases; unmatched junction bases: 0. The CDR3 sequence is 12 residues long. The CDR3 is CASRDRDSPLHF. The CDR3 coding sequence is TGTGCCAGCAGGGACAGGGATTCACCCCTCCACTTT.

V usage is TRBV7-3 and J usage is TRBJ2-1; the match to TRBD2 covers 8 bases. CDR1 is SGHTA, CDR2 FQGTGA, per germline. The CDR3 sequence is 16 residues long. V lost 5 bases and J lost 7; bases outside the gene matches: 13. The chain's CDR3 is CASSPTGTRNGNEQFF. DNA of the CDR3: TGTGCCAGCAGCCCGACGGGGACTAGAAACGGAAATGAGCAGTTCTTC.